The clone carrying this TCR beta chain was detected many times. The data were taken from a study of type 1 and type 2 diabetes patients. The wider study: CD4+ or CD8+ T cells were positively selected from PBMCs with microbeads.

V lost 6 bases, J lost 8 bases, and 10 bases lay in between. Germline V lookup: CDR1 SNHLY, CDR2 FYNNEI. The CDR3 has 11 amino acids. The PCR template was genomic DNA. Multiplex PCR with 30 forward and 13 reverse primers amplified the TCR beta CDR3. TCRdb redid the calling of the multiplex PCR reads with MiXCR, one entry per CDR3 protein. Among 250,000 or so distinct CDR3 sequences listed, roughly 50% were seen once. What was sequenced was peripheral blood mononuclear cells (PBMCs). The sequence was obtained from a man between 18 and 29 years old with type 2 diabetes. J is TRBJ1-2 and V is TRBV2; D is ambiguous. The CDR3 spells CASSTLQGYTF. The CDR3 nucleotides are TGTGCCAGCAGCACACTTCAAGGCTACACCTTC.